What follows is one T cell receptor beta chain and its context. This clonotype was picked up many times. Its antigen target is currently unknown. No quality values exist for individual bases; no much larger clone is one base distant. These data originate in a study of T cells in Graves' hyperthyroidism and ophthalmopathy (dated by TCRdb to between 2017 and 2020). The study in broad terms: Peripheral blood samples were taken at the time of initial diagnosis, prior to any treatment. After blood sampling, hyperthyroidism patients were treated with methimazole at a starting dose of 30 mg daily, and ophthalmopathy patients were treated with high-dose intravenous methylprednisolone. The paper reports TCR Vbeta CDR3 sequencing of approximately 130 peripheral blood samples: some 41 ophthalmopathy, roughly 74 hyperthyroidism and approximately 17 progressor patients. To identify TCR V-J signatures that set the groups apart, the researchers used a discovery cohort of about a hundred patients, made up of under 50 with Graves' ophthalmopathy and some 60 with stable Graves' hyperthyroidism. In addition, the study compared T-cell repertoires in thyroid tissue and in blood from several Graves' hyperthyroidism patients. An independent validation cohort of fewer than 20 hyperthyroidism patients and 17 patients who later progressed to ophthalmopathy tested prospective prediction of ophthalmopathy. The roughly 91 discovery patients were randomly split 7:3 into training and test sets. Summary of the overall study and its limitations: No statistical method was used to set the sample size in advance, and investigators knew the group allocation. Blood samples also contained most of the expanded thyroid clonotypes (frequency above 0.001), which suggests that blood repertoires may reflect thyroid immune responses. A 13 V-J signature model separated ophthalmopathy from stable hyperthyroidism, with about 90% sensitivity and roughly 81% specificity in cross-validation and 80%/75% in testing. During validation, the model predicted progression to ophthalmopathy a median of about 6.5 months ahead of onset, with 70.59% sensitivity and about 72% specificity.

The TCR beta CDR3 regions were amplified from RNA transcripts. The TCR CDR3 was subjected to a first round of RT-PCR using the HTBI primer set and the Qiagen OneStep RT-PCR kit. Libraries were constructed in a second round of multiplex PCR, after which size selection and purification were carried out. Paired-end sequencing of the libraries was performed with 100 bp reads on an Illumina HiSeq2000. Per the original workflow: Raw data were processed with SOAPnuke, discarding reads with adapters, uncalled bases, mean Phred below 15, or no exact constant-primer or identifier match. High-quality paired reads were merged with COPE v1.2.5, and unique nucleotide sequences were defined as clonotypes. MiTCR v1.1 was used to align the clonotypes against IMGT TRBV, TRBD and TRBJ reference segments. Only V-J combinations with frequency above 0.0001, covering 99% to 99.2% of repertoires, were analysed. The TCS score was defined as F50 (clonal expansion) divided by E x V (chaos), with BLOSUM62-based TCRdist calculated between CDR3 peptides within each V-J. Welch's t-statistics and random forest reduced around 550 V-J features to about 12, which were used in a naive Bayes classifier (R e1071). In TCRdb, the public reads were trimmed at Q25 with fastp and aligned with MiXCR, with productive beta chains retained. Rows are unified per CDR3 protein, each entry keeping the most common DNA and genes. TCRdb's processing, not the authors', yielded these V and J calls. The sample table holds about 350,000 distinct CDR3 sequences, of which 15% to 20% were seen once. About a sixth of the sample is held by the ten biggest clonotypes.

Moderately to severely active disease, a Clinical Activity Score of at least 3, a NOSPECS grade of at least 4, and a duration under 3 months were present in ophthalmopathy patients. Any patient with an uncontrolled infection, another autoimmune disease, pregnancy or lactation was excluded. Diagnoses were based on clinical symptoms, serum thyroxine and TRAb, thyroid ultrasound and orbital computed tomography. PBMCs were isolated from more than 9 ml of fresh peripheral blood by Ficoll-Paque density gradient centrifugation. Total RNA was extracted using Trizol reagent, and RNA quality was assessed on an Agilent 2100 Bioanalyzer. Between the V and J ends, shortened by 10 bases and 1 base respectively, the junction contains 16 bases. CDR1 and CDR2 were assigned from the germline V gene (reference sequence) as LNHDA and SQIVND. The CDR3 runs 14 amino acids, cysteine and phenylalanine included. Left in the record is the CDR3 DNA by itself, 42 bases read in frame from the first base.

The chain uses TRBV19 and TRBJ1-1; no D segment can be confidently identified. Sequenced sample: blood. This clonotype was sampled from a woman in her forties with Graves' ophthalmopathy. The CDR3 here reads CATKHNVRNTEAFF. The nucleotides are TGTGCCACCAAGCATAACGTCCGGAACACTGAAGCTTTCTTT. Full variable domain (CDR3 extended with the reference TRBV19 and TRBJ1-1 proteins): DGGITQSPKYLFRKEGQNVTLSCEQNLNHDAMYWYRQDPGQGLRLIYYSQIVNDFQKGDIAEGYSVSREKKESFPLTVTSAQKNPTAFYLCATKHNVRNTEAFFGQGTRLTVV.